The 18 T cell receptor beta chains reported below all come from one sample, sequenced in a study of blood T cell repertoires in COVID-19. Clones were sequenced by immunoSEQ multiplex PCR, and TCRdb holds only the in-frame ones, with some missing. The data contain roughly 200,000 clones, 70% to 90% of them singletons. Sequencing used peripheral blood. These TCRs come from a woman aged 80 or over with acute or convalescent COVID-19.

The rearrangement links TRBV11-2 to TRBJ1-6, with no clear D. V was pared by 5 bases and J by 15 bases, with 14 bases between. Germline CDR1 SGHAT, CDR2 FQNNGV. CDR3 size: 12 residues. The CDR3 sequence: CASSLLEARLHF. The CDR3 nucleotides are TGTGCCAGCAGCCTATTAGAGGCCCGCCTCCACTTT.

J is TRBJ1-1 and V is TRBV5-1, with D tentatively TRBD1 (5 bases). Deletions cut 0 bases from V and 8 bases from J, with 11 bases between. CDR1 is SGHRS, CDR2 YFSETQ, per germline. This CDR3 has 13 amino acids. This chain's CDR3 is CASSLGQQREAFF. The CDR3 DNA reads as TGCGCCAGCAGCTTGGGACAGCAGAGGGAAGCTTTCTTT.

This chain connects TRBV6-2 or TRBV6-3 to TRBJ2-5; D ambiguous. Trimming pared 2 bases from V and 5 bases from J, leaving 3 bases between. Germline-derived CDR1 and CDR2 are MNHEY and SVGEGT. The CDR3 length is 11 residues. The CDR3 nucleotides are TGTGCCAGCAGTTACGGCGAGACCCAGTACTTC. Its protein is CASSYGETQYF.

This sequence joins TRBV12-3 or TRBV12-4 and TRBJ2-3; no definite D call. The ends were cut back, 7 bases at V and 5 bases at J, with 10 bases in the middle. The CDR3 runs 12 residues. CDR3 amino acids: CASKESLDTQYF. The CDR3 DNA sequence: TGTGCCAGCAAGGAGTCACTAGATACGCAGTATTTT.

The DNA of the CDR3 is TGTGCCAGCAGCTTTCGTCTGGGACAGGGGGCGAACACTGAAGCTTTCTTT. Amino acid sequence: CASSFRLGQGANTEAFF. The J gene is TRBJ1-1, the V gene TRBV7-2; 12 nucleotides line up with TRBD1. Germline CDR1 SGHTA, CDR2 FQGNSA. V trimming: 3 bases; J trimming: 1 base; junction bases outside the gene matches: 6. The length of the CDR3 is 17 residues.

The gene calls are TRBV28 and TRBJ1-2, with TRBD1 matching 7 bases. The J segment lost 8 bases and the V segment lost 4 bases, leaving 10 bases of the junction unmatched. This CDR3 contains 14 residues. Germline lookup yields CDR1 MDHEN and CDR2 SYDVKM. As DNA, the CDR3 is TGTGCCAGCAGTTCCGGGACAGTCCCCTGGGGCTACACCTTC. Translated: CASSSGTVPWGYTF.

The J gene is TRBJ2-1, the V gene TRBV7-2; D unresolved. Trimming stripped 0 bases from V and 2 bases from J, with 8 bases between. From germline, CDR1 is SGHTA and CDR2 FQGNSA. The CDR3 spans 15 residues. CDR3: CASSLASVTYNEQFF. CDR3 DNA sequence: TGTGCCAGCAGCTTAGCCAGCGTCACCTACAATGAGCAGTTCTTC.

The CDR3 loop is CASSYVVGRSTDTQYF. CDR3 nucleotide sequence: TGCGCCAGCAGCTACGTCGTGGGCCGTAGCACAGATACGCAGTATTTT. V is TRBV10-1 and J is TRBJ2-3; D is unresolved. Germline V CDR1 and CDR2: WNHNN, SYGVQD (reference sequence). This CDR3 comprises 16 residues. Trimming took 6 bases from V and 0 from J, leaving 16 bases between them.

The chain is built from TRBV5-6 and TRBJ2-5; 13 bases line up with TRBD2. Germline lookup yields CDR1 SGHDT and CDR2 YYEEEE. The CDR3 has 16 residues. Trimming cost V 4 bases and J 5 bases; bases outside gene matches: 8. CDR3 bases: TGTGCCAGCAGCCTAAGACTAGCGGGAGGTGGGGAGACCCAGTACTTC. Amino acids: CASSLRLAGGGETQYF.

J is TRBJ1-1 and V is TRBV15, with D perhaps TRBD1 (5 bases). The germline V gene has CDR1 LNHNV and CDR2 YYDKDF (reference sequence). Trimming shortened V by 11 bases and J by 1 base, and 11 bases separated the two germline ends. CDR3 length: 12 amino acids. CDR3 nucleotide sequence: TGTGCCGCAGGTGACAGGAACACTGAAGCTTTCTTT. Its protein is CAAGDRNTEAFF.

As DNA, the CDR3 is TGTGCCAGCAGCTTTACAGGGGCGAACTCTGGAAACACCATATATTTT. This codes for CASSFTGANSGNTIYF. This rearrangement joins TRBV7-8 to TRBJ1-3; 7 bases match TRBD1. V was pared by 3 bases and J by 0 bases, with 5 bases of the junction left unmatched. The CDR3 loop spans 16 amino acids. Looked up from germline, CDR1 is SGHVS and CDR2 is FQNEAQ.

The CDR3 is CASGLGGILEAGELFF. The CDR3 DNA follows: TGTGCTAGTGGTTTGGGAGGGATCCTAGAAGCCGGGGAGCTGTTTTTT. The chain combines TRBV12-5 with TRBJ2-2; maybe TRBD2 (5 bases). The germline V gene encodes CDR1 LGHNT and CDR2 FRNRAP. The CDR3 spans 16 residues. The V gene lost 1 base and the J gene lost 6 bases, with 15 bases spanning the gap.

The chain combines TRBV6-2 or TRBV6-3 with TRBJ2-5; no clear D. The CDR3 contains 12 residues. The ends were cut back, 4 bases at V and 6 bases at J, with 9 bases in the middle. Germline assignment: CDR1 MNHEY and CDR2 SVGEGT. For the CDR3, the DNA is TGTGCCAGCAGTTCCGATACACAGACCCAGTACTTC. Its translation is CASSSDTQTQYF.

The chain has TRBV29-1 and TRBJ2-7; a weak D match, TRBD2 (6 bases). Trimming took off 8 bases at V and 7 bases at J, with 21 bases between the two ends. The CDR3 runs 13 residues. Germline lookup yields CDR1 SQVTM and CDR2 ANQGSEA. The CDR3 is CSFAGRGQGEQYF. The CDR3 nucleotides are TGCAGCTTCGCGGGGCGAGGCCAGGGAGAGCAGTACTTC.

The chain has TRBV5-1 and TRBJ2-2, with D possibly being TRBD2 (5 bases). Germline values: CDR1 SGHRS, CDR2 YFSETQ. The CDR3 spans 16 residues. V was trimmed by 1 base and J by 1 base, leaving 11 bases between them. CDR3 sequence reads: CASSLRRGGNTGELFF. For the CDR3, the DNA is TGCGCCAGCAGCTTGAGACGGGGTGGGAACACCGGGGAGCTGTTTTTT. The whole variable domain, filled in from reference TRBV5-1 and TRBJ2-2, reads KAGVTQTPRYLIKTRGQQVTLSCSPISGHRSVSWYQQTPGQGLQFLFEYFSETQRNKGNFPGRFSGRQFSNSRSEMNVSTLELGDSALYLCASSLRRGGNTGELFFGEGSRLTVL.

The V gene is TRBV4-3, the J gene TRBJ2-3; 7 bases match TRBD2. Germline V gives CDR1 LGHNA, CDR2 YSLEER. V was clipped by 4 bases and J by 4 bases; unmatched bases: 8. CDR3 length: 15 amino acids. In DNA, the CDR3 is TGCGCCAGCAGCCTAGCAGGACTAGTTTCAGATACGCAGTATTTT. Amino acid sequence: CASSLAGLVSDTQYF.

The chain links TRBV5-4 to TRBJ1-1, with 8 bases matching TRBD1. The germline V gene encodes CDR1 SGHNT and CDR2 YYREEE (reference sequence). V trimming: 0 bases; J trimming: 3 bases; junction bases outside the gene matches: 4. The CDR3 is made up of 15 amino acids. The CDR3 nucleotides are TGTGCCAGCAGCTTGGTACAGGGGGTGGACACTGAAGCTTTCTTT. Amino acids: CASSLVQGVDTEAFF.

The genes are TRBV11-2 and TRBJ2-2; 8 positions match TRBD1. J lost 4 bases, V lost 5 bases, and 9 bases had no gene match. From germline, CDR1 is SGHAT and CDR2 FQNNGV. The CDR3 length is 16 residues. CDR3 in DNA: TGTGCCAGCAGCGCAATGACAGGGGCAATCACCGGGGAGCTGTTTTTT. It encodes CASSAMTGAITGELFF.